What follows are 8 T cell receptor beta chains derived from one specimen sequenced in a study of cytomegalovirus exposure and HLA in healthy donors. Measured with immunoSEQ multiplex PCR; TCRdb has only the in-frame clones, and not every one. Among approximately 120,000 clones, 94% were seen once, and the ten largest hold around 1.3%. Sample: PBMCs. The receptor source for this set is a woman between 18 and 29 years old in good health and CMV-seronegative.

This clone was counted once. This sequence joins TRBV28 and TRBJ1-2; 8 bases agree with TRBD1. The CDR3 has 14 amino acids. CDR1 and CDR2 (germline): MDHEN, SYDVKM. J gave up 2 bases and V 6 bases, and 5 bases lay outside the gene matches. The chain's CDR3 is CASRVDRENYGYTF. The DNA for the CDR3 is TGTGCCAGCAGGGTGGACAGGGAGAACTATGGCTACACCTTC.

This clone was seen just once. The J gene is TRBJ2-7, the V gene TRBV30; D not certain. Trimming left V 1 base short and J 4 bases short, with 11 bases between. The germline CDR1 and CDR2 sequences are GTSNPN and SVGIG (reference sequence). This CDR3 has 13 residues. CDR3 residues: CAWSDGVFYEQYF. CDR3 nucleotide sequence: TGTGCCTGGAGTGACGGTGTTTTTTACGAGCAGTACTTC.

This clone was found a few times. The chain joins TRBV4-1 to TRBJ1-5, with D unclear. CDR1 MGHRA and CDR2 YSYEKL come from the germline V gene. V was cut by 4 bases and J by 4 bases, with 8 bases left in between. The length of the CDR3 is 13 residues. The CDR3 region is CASSLAINQPQHF. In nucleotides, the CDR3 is TGCGCCAGCAGCCTAGCGATTAATCAGCCCCAGCATTTT.

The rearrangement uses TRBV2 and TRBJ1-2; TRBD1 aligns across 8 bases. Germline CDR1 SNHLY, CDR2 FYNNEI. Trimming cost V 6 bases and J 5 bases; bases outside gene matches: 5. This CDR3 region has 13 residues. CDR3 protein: CASRSGQVYGYTF. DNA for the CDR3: TGTGCCAGCAGATCGGGACAGGTTTATGGCTACACCTTC.

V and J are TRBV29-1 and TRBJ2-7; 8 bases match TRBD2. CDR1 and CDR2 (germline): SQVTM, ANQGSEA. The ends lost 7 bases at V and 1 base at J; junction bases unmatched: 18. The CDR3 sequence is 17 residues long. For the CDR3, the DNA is TGCAGCGCCCTACTAAAGCGGGAGCTCGGGAGTTCCTACGAGCAGTACTTC. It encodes CSALLKRELGSSYEQYF.

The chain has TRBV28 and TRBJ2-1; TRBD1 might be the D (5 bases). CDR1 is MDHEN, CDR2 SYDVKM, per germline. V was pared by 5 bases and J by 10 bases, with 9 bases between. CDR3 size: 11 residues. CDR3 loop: CASSTTGEQFF. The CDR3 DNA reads TGTGCCAGCAGTACAACAGGAGAGCAGTTCTTC.

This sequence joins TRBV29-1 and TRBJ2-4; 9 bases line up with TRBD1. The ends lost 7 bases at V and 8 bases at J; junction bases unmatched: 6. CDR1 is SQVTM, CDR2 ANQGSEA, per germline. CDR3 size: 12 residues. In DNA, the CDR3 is TGCAGCGGCCGGACAGGGGAGGACATTCAGTACTTC. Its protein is CSGRTGEDIQYF.

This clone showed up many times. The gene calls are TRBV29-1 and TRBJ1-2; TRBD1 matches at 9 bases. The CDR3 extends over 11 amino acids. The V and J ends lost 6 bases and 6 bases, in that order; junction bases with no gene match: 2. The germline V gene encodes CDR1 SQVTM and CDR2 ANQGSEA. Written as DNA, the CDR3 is TGCAGCGTAGGACAGGGGCATGGCTACACCTTC. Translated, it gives CSVGQGHGYTF. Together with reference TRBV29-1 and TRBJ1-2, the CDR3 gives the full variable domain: SAVISQKPSRDICQRGTSLTIQCQVDSQVTMMFWYRQQPGQSLTLIATANQGSEATYESGFVIDKFPISRPNLTFSTLTVSNMSPEDSSIYLCSVGQGHGYTFGSGTRLTVV.